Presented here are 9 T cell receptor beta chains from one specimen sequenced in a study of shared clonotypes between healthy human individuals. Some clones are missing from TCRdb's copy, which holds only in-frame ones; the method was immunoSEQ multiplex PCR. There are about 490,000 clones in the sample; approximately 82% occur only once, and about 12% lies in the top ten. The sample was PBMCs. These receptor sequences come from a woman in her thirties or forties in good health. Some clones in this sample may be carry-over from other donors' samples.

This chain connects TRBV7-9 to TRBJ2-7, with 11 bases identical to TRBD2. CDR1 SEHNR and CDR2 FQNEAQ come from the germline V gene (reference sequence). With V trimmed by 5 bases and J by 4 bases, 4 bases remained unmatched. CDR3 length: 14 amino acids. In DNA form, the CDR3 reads TGTGCCAGCAGCCCGGGACTAGCGGATTACGAGCAGTACTTC. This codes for CASSPGLADYEQYF.

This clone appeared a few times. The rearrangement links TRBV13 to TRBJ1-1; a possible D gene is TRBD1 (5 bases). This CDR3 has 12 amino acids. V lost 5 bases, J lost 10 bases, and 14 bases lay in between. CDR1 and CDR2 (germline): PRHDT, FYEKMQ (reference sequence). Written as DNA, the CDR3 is TGTGCCAGCAGCGGGACGGGAGTCGGAGCTTTCTTT. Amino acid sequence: CASSGTGVGAFF.

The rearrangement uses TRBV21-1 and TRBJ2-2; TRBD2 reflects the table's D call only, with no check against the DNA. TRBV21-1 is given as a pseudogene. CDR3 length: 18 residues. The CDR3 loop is CASSKPRVRGTNTGELFF. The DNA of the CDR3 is TGTGCCAGCAGCAAACCGAGGGTGCGCGGGACGAACACCGGGGAGCTGTTTTTT.

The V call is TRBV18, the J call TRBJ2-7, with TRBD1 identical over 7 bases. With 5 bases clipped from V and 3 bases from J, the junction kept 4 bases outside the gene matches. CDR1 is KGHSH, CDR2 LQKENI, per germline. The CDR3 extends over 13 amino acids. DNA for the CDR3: TGTGCCAGCTCAACAACAGGGGACTACGAGCAGTACTTC. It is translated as CASSTTGDYEQYF.

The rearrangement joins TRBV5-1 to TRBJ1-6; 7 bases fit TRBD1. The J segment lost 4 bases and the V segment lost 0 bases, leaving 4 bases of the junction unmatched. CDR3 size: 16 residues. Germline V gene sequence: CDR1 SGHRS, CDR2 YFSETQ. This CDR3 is CASSLAGQPYNSPLHF. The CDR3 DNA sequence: TGCGCCAGCAGCTTGGCGGGACAGCCTTATAATTCACCCCTCCACTTT.

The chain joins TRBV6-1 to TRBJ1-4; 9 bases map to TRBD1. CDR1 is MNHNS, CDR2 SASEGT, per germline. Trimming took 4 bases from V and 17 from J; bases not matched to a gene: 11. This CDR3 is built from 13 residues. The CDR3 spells CASSAEAHRGPFF. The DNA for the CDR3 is TGTGCCAGCAGTGCCGAAGCCCACAGGGGGCCTTTTTTT.

CDR3 coding DNA: TGTGCCAGCAGCGTAGGGGTGGGCGATTCCTACGAGCAGTACTTC. It specifies CASSVGVGDSYEQYF. This chain links TRBV9 with TRBJ2-7; D is undetermined. The germline gives CDR1 SGDLS, CDR2 YYNGEE. The CDR3 totals 15 residues. V was shortened by 0 bases and J by 1 base, with 11 bases between the two germline ends. The whole variable domain, filled in from reference TRBV9 and TRBJ2-7, reads DSGVTQTPKHLITATGQRVTLRCSPRSGDLSVYWYQQSLDQGLQFLIQYYNGEERAKGNILERFSAQQFPDLHSELNLSSLELGDSALYFCASSVGVGDSYEQYFGPGTRLTVT.

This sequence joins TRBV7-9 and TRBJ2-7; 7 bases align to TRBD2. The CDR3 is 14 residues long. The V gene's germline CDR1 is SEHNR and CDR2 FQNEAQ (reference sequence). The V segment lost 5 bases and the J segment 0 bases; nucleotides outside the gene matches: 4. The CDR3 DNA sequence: TGTGCCAGCAGCCTCGGGGGGTTCTCCTACGAGCAGTACTTC. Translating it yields CASSLGGFSYEQYF.

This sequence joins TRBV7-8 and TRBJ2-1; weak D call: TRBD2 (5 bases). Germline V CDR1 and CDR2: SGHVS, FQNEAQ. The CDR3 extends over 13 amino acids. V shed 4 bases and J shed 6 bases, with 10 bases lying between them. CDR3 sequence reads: CASSYTSFNEQFF. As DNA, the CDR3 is TGTGCCAGCAGCTACACTAGTTTCAATGAGCAGTTCTTC.